The entry below describes one T cell receptor beta chain. What it recognizes is unknown. This sample stems from a study of T cell responses to AZD1222 COVID-19 vaccine. Regarding the study as a whole: Seropositivity was recorded at baseline in only a handful of AZD1222 recipients. Samples come after the peak T cell response, not at day 14. Donor demographics were predominantly white British with a female majority; clonal diversity may be underestimated.

Using immunoSEQ multiplex PCR, the repertoire was profiled, and TCRdb retains in-frame clones only, with some absent. The sample consists of more than 50,000 clones, roughly 90% of them appearing once. Germline CDR1 MNHEY, CDR2 SVGAGI. This CDR3 is 14 amino acids long. The germline V and J ends were trimmed by 6 bases and 3 bases, with 13 bases remaining between them. This clonotype was obtained from an adult in good health. The genes are TRBV6-5 and TRBJ2-3, with D unresolved. This sample comprised peripheral blood, obtained on day 0 of AZD1222 vaccination. CDR3: CASSGHLSTDTQYF. The CDR3 nucleotides read TGTGCCAGCAGCGGGCACTTATCGACAGATACGCAGTATTTT.